The clone carrying this TCR beta chain was observed at least ten times. What it recognizes is unknown. This entry is derived from a study of response to subunit inactivated influenza vaccine. General study results and limits: The study's authors posited that every seasonal influenza vaccination enlists few new T cells.

Using its own MiXCR run on the RT-PCR reads, TCRdb lists one record per CDR3 protein. The sample lists fewer than 650,000 distinct CDR3 sequences, 10% to 15% occurring once. V lost 1 base and J lost 7, with 8 bases in between. Germline V gives CDR1 SGHRS, CDR2 YFSETQ. CDR3 length: 12 amino acids. Specimen: PBMCs from blood, collected roughly 45 days after vaccination. The chain employs TRBV5-1 and TRBJ1-1; D ambiguous. The TCR sequence derives from a man aged 45-60 years who received an inactivated influenza vaccine. The CDR3 nucleotides are TGCGCCAGCAGCTTGCTGGGGATTGAAGCTTTCTTT. Translating gives CASSLLGIEAFF.